The TCR beta chain described here comes from a study of cytomegalovirus exposure and HLA in healthy donors. The repertoire was sequenced with immunoSEQ multiplex PCR; TCRdb's copy has only in-frame clones and lacks some. Here the sample spans 200,000 to 250,000 clones, approximately 90% being singletons. Germline V gene lookup returns CDR1 MNHEY and CDR2 SMNVEV (reference sequence). This CDR3 has 14 amino acids. Deletions cut 4 bases from V and 5 bases from J, with 15 bases between. Sample: PBMCs. The origin of this receptor is a woman younger than 30 in good health and CMV-seronegative. This chain uses TRBV27 with TRBJ2-7; D is perhaps TRBD2 (5 bases). CDR3 protein: CASSSRLAVDEQYF. CDR3 nucleotides: TGTGCCAGCAGTTCCCGGCTAGCTGTGGACGAGCAGTACTTC.